The rows below give T cell receptor beta chains drawn from one sample of a study of T cell changes during pregnancy in multiple sclerosis. TCRdb's table, derived via immunoSEQ multiplex PCR, lists solely in-frame clones and lacks some. Of 26,000 or so clones listed, roughly nine tenths are singletons. The sequences come from CD4+ T cells from peripheral blood mononuclear cells, collected in the first trimester of pregnancy. All receptors come from a female donor in good health, enrolled as a control in a pregnancy study. Each CDR3 is given with its conserved first and last residue. D genes are given only for firm matches.

len	v_gene	j_gene	d_gene	CDR3aa
13	TRBV28	TRBJ1-1	.	CASSYTEGFEAFF
13	TRBV11-2	TRBJ2-7	.	CASSFEQGYEQYF
12	TRBV2	TRBJ2-1	.	CATGQPYNEQFF
15	TRBV7-2	TRBJ1-5	.	CASSPHTGSNQPQHF
16	TRBV19	TRBJ2-1	TRBD2	CASSPRGAGGYNEQFF
16	TRBV5-4	TRBJ2-7	.	CASSLGGSGGSYEQYF
19	TRBV5-1	TRBJ2-3	.	CASSLSGTPKGSSTDTQYF
14	TRBV6-5	TRBJ2-7	TRBD2	CASSGAGGTYEQYF
14	TRBV5-4	TRBJ2-3	.	CASSLEQGPGTQYF
13	TRBV5-1	TRBJ2-2	.	CASSPTDSGELFF
16	TRBV6-1	TRBJ2-1	.	CASSEAPHGVDNEQFF
15	TRBV6-6	TRBJ2-7	TRBD1	CASRSSDRAIYEQYF
15	TRBV5-4	TRBJ1-3	.	CASSLVGLSGNTIYF
15	TRBV30	TRBJ2-1	TRBD2	CAWSVAGLAIGEQFF
14	TRBV18	TRBJ2-1	TRBD1	CASEGTGVVNEQFF
13	TRBV19	TRBJ1-2	TRBD1	CASTRGTGEGYTF
12	TRBV4-2	TRBJ1-1	.	CASGQTNTEAFF
13	TRBV27	TRBJ2-7	.	CASSRRGSYEQYF
13	TRBV11-1	TRBJ2-5	.	CASSLGELETQYF
15	TRBV5-4	TRBJ2-1	.	CASSLELATYNEQFF
15	TRBV2	TRBJ2-7	.	CASSVLGTSGVSQYF
14	TRBV28	TRBJ1-2	.	CASSPGALGYGYTF
13	TRBV27	TRBJ1-5	.	CASSLTGDQPQHF
14	TRBV27	TRBJ2-7	.	CASSLMRQAYEQYF
14	TRBV11-3	TRBJ2-1	.	CASSSGLAYNEQFF
12	TRBV10-3	TRBJ2-1	.	CAPARQGPEQFF
15	TRBV21-1	TRBJ2-7	.	CASSKAPGSGYEQYF
11	TRBV25-1	TRBJ1-2	.	CASSGPGDYTF
18	TRBV10-1	TRBJ2-3	TRBD1	CAIHPRDRGCASTDTQYF
14	TRBV5-1	TRBJ2-7	.	CASSLVAGDYEQYF
15	TRBV5-1	TRBJ2-7	TRBD1	CASSPMGQGSHEQYF
13	TRBV27	TRBJ1-5	.	CASGSGGRGPQHF
15	TRBV30	TRBJ1-1	.	CAWSSPGGYNTEAFF
14	TRBV25-1	TRBJ2-2	.	CASKSSEATGELFF
14	TRBV11-2	TRBJ2-3	TRBD2	CASSSGLAGNRQYF
20	TRBV6-1	TRBJ2-5	TRBD2	CASSERASGGAGLWRETQYF
12	TRBV2	TRBJ2-2	.	CASRLVVGELFF
13	TRBV30	TRBJ2-7	.	CAWSVDGAYEQYF
14	TRBV7-3	TRBJ2-1	TRBD2	CASKPGLASNEQFF